This TCR beta chain originates from a study of Ad26.COV2.S vaccination and SARS-CoV-2 variants. TCRdb keeps only in-frame clones here, not all; method: immunoSEQ multiplex PCR. The sample has some 370,000 clones; about 83% are singletons. Documented treatment: roughly 18 received Ad26.COV2.S at low or high dose, single or two shots; roughly five received placebo; per-sample allocation not given. It was on day 63 after the first vaccine or placebo injection that samples were taken. In germline, CDR1 is SGHTA, CDR2 FQGNSA. The CDR3 consists of 16 residues. Trimming cost V 4 bases and J 0 bases, with 10 bases left between them.

The TCR comes from a person aged 18-65 years who received the Ad26.COV2.S COVID-19 vaccine or a placebo. The V gene is TRBV7-2, the J gene TRBJ1-6, with unresolved D. Source: peripheral blood, taken in a trial of Ad26.COV2.S vaccine versus placebo. The CDR3 region is CASSSGGFSYNSPLHF. CDR3 sequence (DNA): TGTGCCAGCAGCTCCGGTGGATTCTCCTATAATTCACCCCTCCACTTT.